A selection of T cell receptor beta chains follows, all from one sample in a study of PD-L1 blockade in urothelial cancer. Here immunoSEQ multiplex PCR was the method, and the copy in TCRdb shows in-frame clones only, minus some. In the table there are approximately 79,000 clones, less than 95% of which are singletons. This sample comprised PBMCs, obtained around atezolizumab (anti-PD-L1) treatment. The receptor source for this set is a woman of 80 years or more with urothelial cancer. Each CDR3 is given with its conserved first and last residue. The D gene is left open where the match is weak. Clone size is shown for a subset of rows, as once, few, many or a class of expanded clone.

d_gene,abundance,v_gene,j_gene,CDR3nt,CDR3aa
-,-,TRBV25-1,TRBJ2-4,TGTGCCAGCAGTGATGAGCCCAAAAACATTCAGTACTTC,CASSDEPKNIQYF
TRBD2,-,TRBV28,TRBJ2-7,TGTGCCAGCAGACCTACTAGCGGGCTGTACGAGCAGTACTTC,CASRPTSGLYEQYF
TRBD2,-,TRBV18,TRBJ2-1,TGTGCCAGCTCACCACCTAGGACTAGCGTGTTTATAAATGAGCAGTTCTTC,CASSPPRTSVFINEQFF
-,-,TRBV15,TRBJ2-3,TGTGCCACCAGCAGGATGGGCGGGCCAAGCACAGATACGCAGTATTTT,CATSRMGGPSTDTQYF
-,-,TRBV19,TRBJ1-1,TGTGCCAGTAGTTTAAACACTGAAGCTTTCTTT,CASSLNTEAFF
TRBD1,-,TRBV28,TRBJ1-2,TGTGCCAGCAGTCCCCCGGGACAGCTTTCCTCAGGGCGGGGCTACACCTTC,CASSPPGQLSSGRGYTF
TRBD2,-,TRBV11-2,TRBJ2-5,TGTGCCAGCAGCACGGGACTAACAATATACTTC,CASSTGLTIYF
TRBD1,-,TRBV5-4,TRBJ1-1,TGTGCCAGCAGCTTCCGGACAGGGGTGCAGAACACTGAAGCTTTCTTT,CASSFRTGVQNTEAFF
TRBD2,-,TRBV13,TRBJ2-3,TGTGCCAGCAGCGTCCGGACTAGCGGGAGGGCCGGAGATACGCAGTATTTT,CASSVRTSGRAGDTQYF
TRBD2,-,TRBV15,TRBJ2-3,TGTGCCACCTCAGCTCTCGTCGGCGGGAGAGGGGATACGCAGTATTTT,CATSALVGGRGDTQYF
-,-,TRBV6-1,TRBJ1-1,TGTGCCAGCAACTTAAGGGGGAACACTGAAGCTTTCTTT,CASNLRGNTEAFF
-,-,TRBV25-1,TRBJ2-5,TGTGCCAGCAGTGAACGAGCCGGGTCCGGGACCCAGTACTTC,CASSERAGSGTQYF
TRBD1,-,TRBV27,TRBJ2-3,TGTGCCAGCAAACTTCTAGGGGGCATAAGGCCAGATACGCAGTATTTT,CASKLLGGIRPDTQYF
-,-,TRBV28,TRBJ1-2,TGTGCCAGCAGTTTAACAGGGCGCTATGGCTACACCTTC,CASSLTGRYGYTF
-,-,TRBV5-1,TRBJ1-4,TGCGCCAGCAGCTTGGGGACAGCAACTAATGAAAAACTGTTTTTT,CASSLGTATNEKLFF
-,-,TRBV6-1,TRBJ1-1,TGTGCCAGCAGTTATCAGGGAAGAAGGCCTGAAGCTTTCTTT,CASSYQGRRPEAFF
TRBD2,-,TRBV7-2,TRBJ2-3,TGTGCCAGCAGCTTAGCGACTACTAGCGGGAGTGATACGCAGTATTTT,CASSLATTSGSDTQYF
TRBD1,-,TRBV5-1,TRBJ2-3,TGCGCCAGCAGCCCGAAGGGACAGGGGCCCGGGGGGACAGATACGCAGTATTTT,CASSPKGQGPGGTDTQYF
-,-,TRBV28,TRBJ1-1,TGTGCCAGCAGTTTGTTGAGGGCTGAAGCTTTCTTT,CASSLLRAEAFF
TRBD2,-,TRBV7-8,TRBJ2-7,TGTGCCAGCAGCCCCAGCGGGAGGGTCTCCTACGAGCAGTACTTC,CASSPSGRVSYEQYF
TRBD2,-,TRBV10-3,TRBJ2-1,TGTGCCATCGCGAATCTAGCGGGGTCTCGGCACAATGAGCAGTTCTTC,CAIANLAGSRHNEQFF
-,-,TRBV5-1,TRBJ2-7,TGCGCCAGCAGCTCGGGACTTTACGAGCAGTACTTC,CASSSGLYEQYF
-,-,TRBV30,TRBJ1-3,TGTGCCTGGGGCGGGAACTCTGGAAACACCATATATTTT,CAWGGNSGNTIYF
TRBD1,-,TRBV18,TRBJ1-1,TGTGCCAGCTCATTCGGACAGGGGAGGACTGAAGCTTTCTTT,CASSFGQGRTEAFF
-,-,TRBV9,TRBJ1-2,TGTGCCAGCACTTTCATTTTTAGGGGATTGGGTGGCTACACCTTC,CASTFIFRGLGGYTF
TRBD1,-,TRBV18,TRBJ2-3,TGTGCCAGCTCCCCGACAGGGGGAAGCACAGATACGCAGTATTTT,CASSPTGGSTDTQYF
-,-,TRBV11-3,TRBJ2-3,TGTGCCAGCAGCTTCCAAACAGATACGCAGTATTTT,CASSFQTDTQYF
-,-,TRBV30,TRBJ2-5,TGTGCCTGGAGTAACCTACCCGAGACCCAGTACTTC,CAWSNLPETQYF
TRBD1,-,TRBV6-5,TRBJ2-7,TGTGCCAGCAGATTCTCGGGACAGGGATACGAGCAGTACTTC,CASRFSGQGYEQYF
TRBD1,-,TRBV6-1,TRBJ2-7,TGTGCCAGCAGTGAAGCGACAGGGGGCGAGCAGTACTTC,CASSEATGGEQYF
-,-,TRBV5-5,TRBJ2-7,TGTGCCAGCAGCTTGGTTTCAGGGTCCCAGGGAGAGCAGTACTTC,CASSLVSGSQGEQYF
TRBD1,-,TRBV7-3,TRBJ2-7,TGTGCCAGCAGCCCTACGCCGGACAGGGGTTACGGCGAGCAGTACTTC,CASSPTPDRGYGEQYF
-,-,TRBV13,TRBJ2-3,TGTGCCAGCAGCTTAGGGTCAAGGACACTCACAGATACGCAGTATTTT,CASSLGSRTLTDTQYF
-,-,TRBV27,TRBJ2-7,TGTGCCAGCAGTCCCACTACTCCCCCCCGGTACGAGCAGTACTTC,CASSPTTPPRYEQYF
-,-,TRBV5-1,TRBJ2-2,TGCGCCAGCAGCTTGGAACGGGGATTCTTTTCGAACACCGGGGAGCTGTTTTTT,CASSLERGFFSNTGELFF
-,-,TRBV6-1,TRBJ1-1,TGTGCCAGCAGTGTAGAGAACACTGAAGCTTTCTTT,CASSVENTEAFF
-,-,TRBV5-5,TRBJ2-7,TGTGCCAGCAGCTTGATTCCCTTTGACGAGCAGTACTTC,CASSLIPFDEQYF
TRBD1,-,TRBV7-8,TRBJ2-4,TGTGCCAGCAGCTTCCGGACAGGGACACTAGCCAAAAACATTCAGTACTTC,CASSFRTGTLAKNIQYF
-,-,TRBV7-9,TRBJ1-2,TGTGCCAGCAGCTTGCTAGGAGGGCATGGCTACACCTTC,CASSLLGGHGYTF
-,-,TRBV30,TRBJ2-1,TGTGCCTGGAGGAGCTCGATCGCCAATGAGCAGTTCTTC,CAWRSSIANEQFF
TRBD1,-,TRBV27,TRBJ2-1,TGTGCCAGCAGGGTGGACAGGGTGGCCTACAATGAGCAGTTCTTC,CASRVDRVAYNEQFF
TRBD1,-,TRBV6-1,TRBJ1-2,TGTGCCAGCAGTGGTCTCAGGGGGCTGGACTATGGCTACACCTTC,CASSGLRGLDYGYTF
-,-,TRBV7-9,TRBJ2-5,TGTGCCAGCAGCTCCTCCCGAGAGACCCAGTACTTC,CASSSSRETQYF
-,-,TRBV4-1,TRBJ1-5,TGCGCCAGCAGCCAACTTGTCGGAGGGGCGGGATATCAGCCCCAGCATTTT,CASSQLVGGAGYQPQHF
-,once,TRBV10-3,TRBJ2-1,TGTGCCATCAGTGAGTCGAATGCGGGAAACAATGAGCAGTTCTTC,CAISESNAGNNEQFF
TRBD2,once,TRBV9,TRBJ2-1,TGTGCCAGCAGCGTGACTAGCGGGATTGGGAATGAGCAGTTCTTC,CASSVTSGIGNEQFF
TRBD1,-,TRBV19,TRBJ1-5,TGTGCCAGTAGCCGGGACAGGGGTAATCAGCCCCAGCATTTT,CASSRDRGNQPQHF
TRBD2,-,TRBV9,TRBJ2-1,TGTGCCAGCAGCGCGGCGCGGGGGGGGACTAGCGGGGCTTGGGAGCAGTTCTTC,CASSAARGGTSGAWEQFF
-,-,TRBV11-2,TRBJ2-3,TGTGCCAGCAGCCAAGGGGGGGTTGCAGATACGCAGTATTTT,CASSQGGVADTQYF
-,-,TRBV11-3,TRBJ2-1,TGTGCCAGCAGCCCCAGGGGGGCCTCCTACAATGAGCAGTTCTTC,CASSPRGASYNEQFF
-,-,TRBV29-1,TRBJ2-7,TGCAGCGCAGGACAGAGCTCCTACGAGCAGTACTTC,CSAGQSSYEQYF
TRBD2,-,TRBV5-4,TRBJ2-7,TGTGCCAGCAGCCGATCGGGGGCGGGAGGGACGGGAGAGCAGTACTTC,CASSRSGAGGTGEQYF
TRBD2,-,TRBV9,TRBJ2-7,TGTGCCAGCAGCGTGACTAGCGGGAGGGGCCCTTGGGACGAGCAGTACTTC,CASSVTSGRGPWDEQYF